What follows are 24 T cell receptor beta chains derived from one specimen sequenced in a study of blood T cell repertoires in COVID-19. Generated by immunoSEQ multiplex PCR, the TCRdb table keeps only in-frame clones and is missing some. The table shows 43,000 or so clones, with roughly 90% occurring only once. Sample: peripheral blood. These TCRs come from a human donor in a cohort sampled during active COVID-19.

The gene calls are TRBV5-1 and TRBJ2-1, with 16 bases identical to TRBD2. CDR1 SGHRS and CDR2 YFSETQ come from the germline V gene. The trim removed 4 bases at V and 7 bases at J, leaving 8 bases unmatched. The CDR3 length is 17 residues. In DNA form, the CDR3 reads TGCGCCAGCAGCCCGGGACTAGCGGGAGGGCCTCGGAATGAGCAGTTCTTC. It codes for CASSPGLAGGPRNEQFF.

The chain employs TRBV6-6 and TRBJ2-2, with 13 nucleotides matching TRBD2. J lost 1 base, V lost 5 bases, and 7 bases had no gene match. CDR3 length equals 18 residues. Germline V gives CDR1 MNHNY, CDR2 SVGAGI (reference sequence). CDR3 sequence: CASSRTGLAGMNTGELFF. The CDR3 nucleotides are TGTGCCAGCAGTCGAACGGGACTAGCGGGGATGAACACCGGGGAGCTGTTTTTT.

This CDR3 reads CSVTGLAGGLSMNLYEQFF. CDR3 DNA: TGCAGCGTTACCGGACTAGCGGGAGGGCTCTCTATGAATCTCTATGAGCAGTTCTTC. The rearrangement joins TRBV29-1 to TRBJ2-1, with 15 positions matching TRBD2. Germline values: CDR1 SQVTM, CDR2 ANQGSEA. The CDR3 loop spans 19 amino acids. With V trimmed by 5 bases and J by 8 bases, 19 bases remained unmatched.

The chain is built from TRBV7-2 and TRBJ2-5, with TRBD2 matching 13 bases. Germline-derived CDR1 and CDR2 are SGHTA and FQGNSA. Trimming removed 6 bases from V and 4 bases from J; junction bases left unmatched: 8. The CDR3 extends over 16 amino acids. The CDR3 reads CASSWTSGSGRETQYF. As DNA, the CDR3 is TGTGCCAGCAGTTGGACTAGCGGGAGCGGGAGAGAGACCCAGTACTTC.

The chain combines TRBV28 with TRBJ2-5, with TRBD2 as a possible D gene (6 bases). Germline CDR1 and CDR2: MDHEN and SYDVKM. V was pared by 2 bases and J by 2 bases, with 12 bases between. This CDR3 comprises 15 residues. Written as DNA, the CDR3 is TGTGCCAGCAGTTTAGGGGGGAATAAGCAAGAGACCCAGTACTTC. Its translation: CASSLGGNKQETQYF. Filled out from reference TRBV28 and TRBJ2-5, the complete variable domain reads DVKVTQSSRYLVKRTGEKVFLECVQDMDHENMFWYRQDPGLGLRLIYFSYDVKMKEKGDIPEGYSVSREKKERFSLILESASTNQTSMYLCASSLGGNKQETQYFGPGTRLLVL.

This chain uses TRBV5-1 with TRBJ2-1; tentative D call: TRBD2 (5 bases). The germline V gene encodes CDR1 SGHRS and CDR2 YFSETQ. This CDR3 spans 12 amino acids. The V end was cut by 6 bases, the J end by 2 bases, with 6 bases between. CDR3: CASTGTYNEQFF. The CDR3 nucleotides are TGCGCCAGCACCGGGACCTACAATGAGCAGTTCTTC.

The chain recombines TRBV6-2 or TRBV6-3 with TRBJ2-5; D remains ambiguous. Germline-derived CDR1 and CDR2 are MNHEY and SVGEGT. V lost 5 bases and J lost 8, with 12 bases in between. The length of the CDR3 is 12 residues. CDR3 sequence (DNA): TGTGCCAGCAGTACCCAAGCTTTTACCCAGTACTTC. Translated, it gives CASSTQAFTQYF.

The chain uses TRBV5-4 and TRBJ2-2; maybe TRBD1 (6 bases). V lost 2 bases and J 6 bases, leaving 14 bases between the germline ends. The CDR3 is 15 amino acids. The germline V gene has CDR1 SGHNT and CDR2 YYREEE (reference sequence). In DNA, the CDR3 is TGTGCCAGCAGCTTTGGGGACACCCCCCCCGGGGAGCTGTTTTTT. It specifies CASSFGDTPPGELFF.

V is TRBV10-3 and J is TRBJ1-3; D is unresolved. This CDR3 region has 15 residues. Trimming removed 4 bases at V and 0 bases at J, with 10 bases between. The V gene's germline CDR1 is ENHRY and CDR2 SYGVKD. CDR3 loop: CAISGQASSGNTIYF. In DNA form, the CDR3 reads TGTGCCATCAGTGGCCAGGCGAGCTCTGGAAACACCATATATTTT.

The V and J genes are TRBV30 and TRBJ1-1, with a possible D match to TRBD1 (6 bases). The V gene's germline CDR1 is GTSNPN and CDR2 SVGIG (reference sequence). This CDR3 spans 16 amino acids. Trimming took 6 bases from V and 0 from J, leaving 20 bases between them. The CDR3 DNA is TGTGCCTGCCGCGGGGGGCGGTGGGGGATGAACACTGAAGCTTTCTTT. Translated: CACRGGRWGMNTEAFF.

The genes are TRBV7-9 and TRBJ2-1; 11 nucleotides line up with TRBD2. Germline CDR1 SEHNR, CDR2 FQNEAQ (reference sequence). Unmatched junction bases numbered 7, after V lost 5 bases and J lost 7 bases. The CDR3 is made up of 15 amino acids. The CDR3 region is CASSGLAGGLNEQFF. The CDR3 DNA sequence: TGTGCCAGCAGCGGGTTAGCGGGGGGGCTTAATGAGCAGTTCTTC.

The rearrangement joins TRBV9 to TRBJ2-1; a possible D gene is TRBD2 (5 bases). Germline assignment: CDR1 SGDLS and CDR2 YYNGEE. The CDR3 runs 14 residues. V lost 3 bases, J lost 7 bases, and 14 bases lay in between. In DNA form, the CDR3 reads TGTGCCAGCAGCGAGTCGAGCACGGGAAATGAGCAGTTCTTC. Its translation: CASSESSTGNEQFF.

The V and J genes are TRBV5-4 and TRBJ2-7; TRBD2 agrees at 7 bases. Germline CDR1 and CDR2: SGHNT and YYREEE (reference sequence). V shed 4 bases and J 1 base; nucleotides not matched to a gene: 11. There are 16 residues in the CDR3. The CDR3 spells CASSPGSSSGSYEQYF. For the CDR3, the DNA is TGTGCCAGCAGCCCGGGAAGCTCTAGCGGTTCCTACGAGCAGTACTTC. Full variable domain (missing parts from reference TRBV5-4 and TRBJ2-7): ETGVTQSPTHLIKTRGQQVTLRCSSQSGHNTVSWYQQALGQGPQFIFQYYREEENGRGNFPPRFSGLQFPNYSSELNVNALELDDSALYLCASSPGSSSGSYEQYFGPGTRLTVT.

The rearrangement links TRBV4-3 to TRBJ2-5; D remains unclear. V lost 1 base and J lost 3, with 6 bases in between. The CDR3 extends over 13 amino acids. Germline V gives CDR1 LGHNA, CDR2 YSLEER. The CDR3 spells CASSQGVEETQYF. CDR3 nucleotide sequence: TGCGCCAGCAGCCAAGGAGTGGAAGAGACCCAGTACTTC.

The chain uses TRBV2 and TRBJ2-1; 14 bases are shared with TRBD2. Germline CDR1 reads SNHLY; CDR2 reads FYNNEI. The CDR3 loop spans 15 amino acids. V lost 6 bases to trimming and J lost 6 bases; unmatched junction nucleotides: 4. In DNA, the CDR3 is TGTGCCAGCAGGGGACTAGCGGGGGATGGCAATGAGCAGTTCTTC. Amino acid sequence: CASRGLAGDGNEQFF.

The chain's CDR3 is CASSPGLGGGELFF. The CDR3, as DNA: TGTGCCAGTTCTCCGGGACTCGGAGGCGGGGAGCTGTTTTTT. V is TRBV19 and J is TRBJ2-2; weak D call: TRBD2 (6 bases). The V end was cut by 8 bases, the J end by 7 bases, with 17 bases between. Germline V lookup: CDR1 LNHDA, CDR2 SQIVND (reference sequence). The length of the CDR3 is 14 residues.

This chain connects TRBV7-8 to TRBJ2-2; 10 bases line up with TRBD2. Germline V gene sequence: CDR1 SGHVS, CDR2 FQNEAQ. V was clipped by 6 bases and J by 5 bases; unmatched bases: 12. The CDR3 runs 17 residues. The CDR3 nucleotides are TGTGCCAGCAGACCCCCCTGGACTAGCGGTAGGACCGGGGAGCTGTTTTTT. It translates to CASRPPWTSGRTGELFF. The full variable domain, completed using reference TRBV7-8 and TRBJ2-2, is GAGVSQSPRYKVAKRGQDVALRCDPISGHVSLFWYQQALGQGPEFLTYFQNEAQLDKSGLPSDRFFAERPEGSVSTLKIQRTQQEDSAVYLCASRPPWTSGRTGELFFGEGSRLTVL.

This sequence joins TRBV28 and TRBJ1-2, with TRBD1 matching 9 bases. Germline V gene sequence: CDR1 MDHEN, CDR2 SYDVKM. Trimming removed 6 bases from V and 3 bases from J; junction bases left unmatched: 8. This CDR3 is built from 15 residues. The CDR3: CASSRPGQGYYGYTF. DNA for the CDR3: TGTGCCAGCAGCCGACCGGGACAGGGATACTATGGCTACACCTTC.

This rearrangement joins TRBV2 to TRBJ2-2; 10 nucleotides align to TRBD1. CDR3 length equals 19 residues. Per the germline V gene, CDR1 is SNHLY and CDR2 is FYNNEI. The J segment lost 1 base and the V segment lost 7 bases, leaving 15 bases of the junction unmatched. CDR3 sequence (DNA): TGTGCCAGCACCGCGCGGGGCGCGACAGGGGGCCAGAACACCGGGGAGCTGTTTTTT. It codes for CASTARGATGGQNTGELFF.

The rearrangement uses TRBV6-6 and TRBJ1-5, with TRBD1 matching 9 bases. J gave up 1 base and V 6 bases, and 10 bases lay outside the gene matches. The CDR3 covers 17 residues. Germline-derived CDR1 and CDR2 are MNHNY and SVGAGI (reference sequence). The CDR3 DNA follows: TGTGCCAGCAGGCGAACAGGGGGCGCGACAAGCAATCAGCCCCAGCATTTT. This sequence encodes CASRRTGGATSNQPQHF.

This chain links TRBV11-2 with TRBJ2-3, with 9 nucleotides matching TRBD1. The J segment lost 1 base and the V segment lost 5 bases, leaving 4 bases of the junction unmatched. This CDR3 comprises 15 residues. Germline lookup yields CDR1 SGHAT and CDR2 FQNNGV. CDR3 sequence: CASSRYRGRTDTQYF. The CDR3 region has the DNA TGTGCCAGCAGCAGATACAGGGGGCGCACAGATACGCAGTATTTT.

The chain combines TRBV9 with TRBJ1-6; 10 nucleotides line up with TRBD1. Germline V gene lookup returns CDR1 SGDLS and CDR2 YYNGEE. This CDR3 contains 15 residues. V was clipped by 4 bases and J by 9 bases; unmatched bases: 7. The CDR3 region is CASSPDGQGGSPLHF. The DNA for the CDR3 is TGTGCCAGCAGCCCGGACGGACAGGGGGGTTCACCCCTCCACTTT.

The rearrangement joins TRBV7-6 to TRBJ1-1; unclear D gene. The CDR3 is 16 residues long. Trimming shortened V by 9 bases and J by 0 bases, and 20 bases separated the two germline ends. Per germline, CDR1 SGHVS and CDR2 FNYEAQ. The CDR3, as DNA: TGTGCCAGTGCGTCCGGGGAACAGTACATGAACACTGAAGCTTTCTTT. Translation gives CASASGEQYMNTEAFF. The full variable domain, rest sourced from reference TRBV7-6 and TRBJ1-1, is GAGVSQSPRYKVTKRGQDVALRCDPISGHVSLYWYRQALGQGPEFLTYFNYEAQQDKSGLPNDRFSAERPEGSISTLTIQRTEQRDSAMYRCASASGEQYMNTEAFFGQGTRLTVV.

This CDR3 is CASSGGRGGVRRYF. CDR3 DNA sequence: TGCGCCAGCAGTGGAGGCAGGGGAGGGGTTCGGCGGTACTTC. The rearrangement joins TRBV4-1 to TRBJ2-7, with D perhaps TRBD2 (7 bases). Germline V CDR1 and CDR2: MGHRA, YSYEKL. CDR3 length: 14 residues. The V gene lost 6 bases and the J gene lost 12 bases, with 24 bases spanning the gap.